Listed below are T cell receptor beta chains from one sample, sequenced in a study of lymphopenia after photon versus proton radiotherapy. Here immunoSEQ multiplex PCR was the method, and the copy in TCRdb shows in-frame clones only, minus some. The repertoire holds 30,000 to 40,000 clones, with 92% as singletons. The sequencing used peripheral blood, collected from a patient treated with photon-based radiotherapy. These receptors all come from a man between 60 and 70 years old with cholangiocarcinoma. CDR3s include the opening cysteine and the closing phenylalanine or tryptophan. Each record gives: CDR3 protein, CDR3 DNA, D gene, V gene, J gene, clone size. A D gene is named only where the DNA matches it firmly. Size is omitted from some rows. Given values are once, few, many or a class for expanded clones.

CAISDPVTIGVNEQYF	TGTGCCATCAGTGACCCGGTGACTATAGGGGTGAACGAGCAGTACTTC	.	TRBV10-3	TRBJ2-7	once
CASSVDLASSTDTQYF	TGTGCCAGCAGCGTAGATCTGGCCTCTAGCACAGATACGCAGTATTTT	.	TRBV9	TRBJ2-3	.
CASSWRGVSYNEQFF	TGTGCCAGCAGCTGGCGGGGGGTCTCCTACAATGAGCAGTTCTTC	TRBD2	TRBV5-4	TRBJ2-1	few
CASSKGQKAFF	TGTGCCAGCAGCAAGGGACAGAAAGCTTTCTTT	TRBD1	TRBV5-5	TRBJ1-1	once
CASSSTGVTEAFF	TGCGCCAGCAGCTCGACAGGGGTTACTGAAGCTTTCTTT	TRBD1	TRBV5-1	TRBJ1-1	medium-sized
CSQEGTDTQYF	TGCAGTCAGGAAGGCACAGATACGCAGTATTTT	.	TRBV20-1	TRBJ2-3	medium-sized
CATSRGLAGGADTQYF	TGTGCCACCAGCAGAGGACTAGCGGGGGGTGCAGATACGCAGTATTTT	TRBD2	TRBV15	TRBJ2-3	.
CASSRTLGEANEKLFF	TGCGCCAGCAGCCGAACCTTGGGAGAGGCTAATGAAAAACTGTTTTTT	.	TRBV5-1	TRBJ1-4	once
CASSFADRGSKDTQYF	TGTGCCAGCAGTTTCGCGGACAGGGGGTCGAAAGATACGCAGTATTTT	TRBD1	TRBV28	TRBJ2-3	.
CASTWSENTGELFF	TGCGCCAGCACCTGGTCTGAGAACACCGGGGAGCTGTTTTTT	.	TRBV5-1	TRBJ2-2	.
CASSLGLETYEQYF	TGTGCCAGCAGCTTAGGCCTAGAGACCTACGAGCAGTACTTC	.	TRBV7-6	TRBJ2-7	.
CASQQGASTDTQYF	TGTGCCAGTCAACAGGGGGCTAGCACAGATACGCAGTATTTT	TRBD1	TRBV19	TRBJ2-3	.
CAITLDRNTEAFF	TGTGCCATCACCCTGGACAGAAACACTGAAGCTTTCTTT	.	TRBV10-3	TRBJ1-1	.
CASSQGQGMYGYTF	TGTGCCAGCAGCCAGGGACAGGGGATGTATGGCTACACCTTC	TRBD1	TRBV6-5	TRBJ1-2	.
CASITGDGYQPQHF	TGTGCCAGCATCACAGGGGACGGGTATCAGCCCCAGCATTTT	TRBD1	TRBV5-8	TRBJ1-5	.
CASSLLPKNIQYF	TGTGCCAGCAGCCTCCTGCCTAAAAACATTCAGTACTTC	.	TRBV28	TRBJ2-4	.
CASSLGSTGEQYF	TGTGCCAGCAGCTTGGGGTCAACCGGCGAGCAGTACTTC	.	TRBV5-6	TRBJ2-7	.
CASSLGLGNQPQHF	TGTGCCAGCAGCTTGGGTTTAGGTAACCAGCCCCAGCATTTT	.	TRBV5-6	TRBJ1-5	.
CASSDALHSNQPQHF	TGTGCCAGCAGTGACGCTTTACATAGCAATCAGCCCCAGCATTTT	.	TRBV25-1	TRBJ1-5	.
CASSQRGGRDEKLFF	TGTGCCAGCAGTCAAAGAGGGGGGAGAGATGAAAAACTGTTTTTT	.	TRBV28	TRBJ1-4	.
CASSFEGGPGQPQHF	TGTGCCAGCAGTTTCGAGGGGGGACCCGGGCAGCCCCAGCATTTT	.	TRBV28	TRBJ1-5	.
CASSPGDNIKQYF	TGTGCCAGCAGCCCCGGGGACAACATAAAACAGTATTTT	.	TRBV5-4	TRBJ2-3	.